The rows below give T cell receptor beta chains drawn from one sample of a study of blood T cell repertoires in COVID-19. Profiling relied on immunoSEQ multiplex PCR, and the TCRdb table lists in-frame clones only, not all of them. The sample gives some 380,000 clones, 70% to 90% of which show up once; 2% to 2.5% is in the top ten. The source material was PBMCs or T cells enriched from blood (not recorded which). The receptors originated from a woman in her 40s with acute COVID-19. The CDR3 runs from the conserved cysteine through the conserved F or W. Fields, in order: V gene, CDR3 length, J gene, CDR3 protein.

V: TRBV4-1; length: 17; J: TRBJ1-4; CDR3: CASSQVLSRGYNEKLFF
V: TRBV9; length: 16; J: TRBJ2-3; CDR3: CASSVVGTHPTDTQYF
V: TRBV1; length: 14; J: TRBJ2-1; CDR3: CTSSMGGHYNEQFF
V: TRBV25-1; length: 12; J: TRBJ1-3; CDR3: CATQGSGNTIYF
V: TRBV2; length: 14; J: TRBJ1-1; CDR3: CASSALVTAEEAFF
V: TRBV6-5; length: 11; J: TRBJ1-1; CDR3: CAVVGNTEAFF
V: TRBV11-3; length: 15; J: TRBJ2-1; CDR3: CASSPRTSRPDEQFF
V: TRBV19; length: 16; J: TRBJ2-5; CDR3: CASSSARQGGRETQYF
V: TRBV6-5; length: 15; J: TRBJ1-1; CDR3: CASSYPDRGITEAFF
V: TRBV5-1; length: 14; J: TRBJ1-1; CDR3: CASSLAGINTEAFF
V: TRBV19; length: 15; J: TRBJ2-6; CDR3: CASSITGAGANVLTF
V: TRBV7-9; length: 13; J: TRBJ2-7; CDR3: CASSLSQGYEQYF
V: TRBV7-9; length: 14; J: TRBJ2-6; CDR3: CASSVSVGANVLTF
V: TRBV2; length: 14; J: TRBJ1-1; CDR3: CASSDRVANTEAFF
V: TRBV2; length: 15; J: TRBJ1-3; CDR3: CASTPGASSGNTIYF
V: TRBV6-5; length: 15; J: TRBJ1-1; CDR3: CASSYKRIANTEAFF
V: TRBV11-2; length: 14; J: TRBJ2-7; CDR3: CASSMSGYGYEQYF
V: TRBV5-1; length: 14; J: TRBJ2-3; CDR3: CASRSGGASDTQYF
V: TRBV5-4; length: 14; J: TRBJ1-2; CDR3: CASSLPPYRDGYTF
V: TRBV7-8; length: 13; J: TRBJ2-3; CDR3: CASSIPSVDTQYF
V: TRBV6-1; length: 16; J: TRBJ2-5; CDR3: CASSELWRGGKETQYF
V: TRBV30; length: 13; J: TRBJ1-2; CDR3: CAWTPDRNYGYTF
V: TRBV3-1/TRBV3-2; length: 16; J: TRBJ2-3; CDR3: CASSQNIVASTDTQYF
V: TRBV19; length: 14; J: TRBJ1-5; CDR3: CASSLTGGNQPQHF
V: TRBV4-1; length: 16; J: TRBJ2-1; CDR3: CASSLIDRGDYNEQFF
V: TRBV11-2; length: 16; J: TRBJ1-1; CDR3: CTSTPHRGTGASEAFF
V: TRBV6-5; length: 13; J: TRBJ1-2; CDR3: CASSLSRGYGYTF
V: TRBV2; length: 15; J: TRBJ2-5; CDR3: CASSGSGGALETQYF
V: TRBV11-2; length: 14; J: TRBJ1-2; CDR3: CASSLDRTGHGYTF
V: TRBV5-6; length: 14; J: TRBJ1-4; CDR3: CASSLTSSDEKLFF
V: TRBV5-8; length: 14; J: TRBJ1-6; CDR3: CASSLGQRNSPLHF
V: TRBV5-1; length: 16; J: TRBJ1-5; CDR3: CASSWGRTVGSQPQHF
V: TRBV13; length: 15; J: TRBJ1-1; CDR3: CASSLRTGESTEAFF
V: TRBV6-4; length: 17; J: TRBJ2-6; CDR3: CASSDWGGASGANVLTF
V: TRBV11-2; length: 14; J: TRBJ2-3; CDR3: CASSLRGSTDTQYF
V: TRBV7-9; length: 15; J: TRBJ2-1; CDR3: CASPRGGSSYNEQFF
V: TRBV19; length: 14; J: TRBJ2-2; CDR3: CATIQGLNTGELFF
V: TRBV15; length: 14; J: TRBJ1-1; CDR3: CATSITQGGAEAFF
V: TRBV9; length: 13; J: TRBJ1-2; CDR3: CASSVSGAYGYTF
V: TRBV3-1/TRBV3-2; length: 15; J: TRBJ1-4; CDR3: CASSQVPGQGKKLFF